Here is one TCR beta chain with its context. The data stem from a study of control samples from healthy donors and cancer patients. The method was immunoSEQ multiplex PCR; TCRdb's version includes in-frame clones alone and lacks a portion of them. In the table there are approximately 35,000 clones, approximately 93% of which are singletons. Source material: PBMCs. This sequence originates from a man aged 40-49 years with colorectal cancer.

This CDR3 is CASSPLTAKDSGANVLTF. CDR3 DNA: TGTGCCAGCAGCCCCCTGACTGCAAAGGACTCTGGGGCCAACGTCCTGACTTTC. This chain joins TRBV14 and TRBJ2-6; no clear D gene. The CDR3 spans 18 residues. Trimming left V 4 bases short and J 0 bases short, with 16 bases between. Germline-derived CDR1 and CDR2 are SGHDN and FVKESK.